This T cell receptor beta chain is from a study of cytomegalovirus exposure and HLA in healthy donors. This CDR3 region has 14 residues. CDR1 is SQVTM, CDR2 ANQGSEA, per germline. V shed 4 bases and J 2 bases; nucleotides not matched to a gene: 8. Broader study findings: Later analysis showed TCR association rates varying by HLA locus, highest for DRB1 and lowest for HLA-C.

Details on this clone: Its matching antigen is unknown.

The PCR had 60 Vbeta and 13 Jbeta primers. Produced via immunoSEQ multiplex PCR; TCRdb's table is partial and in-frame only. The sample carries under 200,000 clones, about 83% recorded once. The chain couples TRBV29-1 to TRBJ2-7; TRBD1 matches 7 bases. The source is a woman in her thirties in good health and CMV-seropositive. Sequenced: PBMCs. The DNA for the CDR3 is TGCAGCGTTGGCGACAGGGATGGGACCTACGAGCAGTACTTC. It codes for CSVGDRDGTYEQYF.